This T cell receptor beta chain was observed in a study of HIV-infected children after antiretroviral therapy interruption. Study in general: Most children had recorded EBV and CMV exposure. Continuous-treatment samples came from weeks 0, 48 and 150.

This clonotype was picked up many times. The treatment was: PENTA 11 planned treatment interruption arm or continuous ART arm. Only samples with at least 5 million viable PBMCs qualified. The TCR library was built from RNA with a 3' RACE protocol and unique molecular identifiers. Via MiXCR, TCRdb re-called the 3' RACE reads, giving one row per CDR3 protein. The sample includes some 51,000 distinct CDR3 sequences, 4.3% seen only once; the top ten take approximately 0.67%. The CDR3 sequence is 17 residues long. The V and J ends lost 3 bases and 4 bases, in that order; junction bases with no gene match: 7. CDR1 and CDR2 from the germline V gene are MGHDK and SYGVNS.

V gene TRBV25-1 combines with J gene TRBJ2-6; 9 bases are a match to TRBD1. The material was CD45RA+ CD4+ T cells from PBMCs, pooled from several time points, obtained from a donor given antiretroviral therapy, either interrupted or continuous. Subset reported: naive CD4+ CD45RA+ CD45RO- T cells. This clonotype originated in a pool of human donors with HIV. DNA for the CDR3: TGTGCCAGCAGTGACGGGACAGGGCTTGCAGGGGCCAACGTCCTGACTTTC. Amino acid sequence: CASSDGTGLAGANVLTF.